This T cell receptor beta chain derives from a study of shared clonotypes between healthy human individuals (dated by TCRdb to about 2020). At the level of the whole study: The cohort comprised a couple of women and a few men aged 18 to 49 years. For each donor, CD4 naive and CD4 memory were each given three plates, CD8 naive was given two plates, and CD8 memory was given one plate. Blood TCR repertoires of about 5 healthy adults were deeply sequenced to estimate repertoire size and the extent of clonotype sharing between individuals. Libraries were prepared and TCR repertoires were sequenced by different laboratories using diverse techniques, in order to increase sequencing depth and limit assay-specific biases. Per donor, leukapheresis produced somewhere between about 0.85 and 10 billion PBMCs.

Its CDR3 holds 16 amino acids, cysteine through phenylalanine. Here the CDR3 DNA is all that survives: 48 bases in frame from base 1. V loses 0 bases of germline sequence and J loses 1 base, and the interval between the two ends is 10 bases. Per the germline V gene (reference sequence), LNHNV is the CDR1 and YYDKDF is the CDR2. With respect to this clone: No cognate antigen has been identified for it. No base qualities exist here, and no much larger clone lies one base off it.

Beyond this particular receptor, the publication reports: Because the study included only a small number of donors, the genetic and exposure-history diversity represented was limited. Clonotypes shared by all four sorted-subset donors showed higher generation probabilities than non-shared clonotypes. Even with the large sequencing depth, rarefaction of the sorted-subset datasets indicated that sequencing was incomplete. Based on pairwise subsampling, the degree of clonotype sharing among donors was expected to be affected by sequencing depth. Naive subsets generally had larger estimated clonotype richness than memory subsets did. About 5% of naive CD4, roughly 3.5% of naive CD8, 2.3% of memory CD4, and roughly 0.4% of memory CD8 clonotypes were shared across several donors. Sampling was limited to blood, and TCR repertoires in tissue likely differ from TCR repertoires in blood.

Using the deep immunoSEQ assay, TCR CDR3 regions were amplified from genomic DNA by multiplex PCR. For each cell subset, the extracted genomic DNA was distributed evenly across all wells of several immunoSEQ 96-well plates, and each plate served as one replicate. For sorted subsets, about 210 ng of genomic DNA, equivalent to 30,000 or so T cell genomes, went into each replicate PCR. Purified libraries were quantified with a Qubit 3.0 fluorometer, sized on a Bioanalyzer 2100, and re-quantified with the KAPA Library Quantification kit. Every immunoSEQ 96-well plate was sequenced on a separate single-read 150-cycle Illumina NextSeq 550 flow cell. For the original study's pipeline: Because only junctional sequences without quality scores were contained in the immunoSEQ output, filtering matching that applied to full-length reads could not be performed. To assign V/J genes and CDR3, sequences were annotated using PyIR, a Python wrapper for IgBLAST v1.9, with IMGT germline references. Reads with weak V/J assignments (E-value above 1e-6), missing CDR3, stop codons, out-of-frame junctions, or ambiguous translated residues were removed. A V3J clonotype was defined by an identical inferred V gene, J gene, and CDR3 amino acid sequence. The percentage overlap between two repertoires was calculated by dividing the number of shared unique clonotypes by the size of the smaller repertoire. Richness of each repertoire was evaluated using RTK rarefaction, the Chao1 estimator, and Recon v2.1 estimates of unobserved clonotypes. For all TCRbeta clonotypes obtained by the gDNA method from a few donors, generation probabilities were computed with OLGA. TCRdb took this table from immuneACCESS and kept in-frame rearrangements with V and J called. Such tables lack part of the clones; where checked against another copy, unresolved V genes explain under half of the gap, and the rest is unexplained. The V and J calls and clone size were taken over from that table, and D and trimming were inferred from the DNA. This sample has 2 million to 3 million clones in its table, and under 95% of those were observed once. Together, the top ten hold 0.35% to 0.45% of the sample.

The donors were healthy, HIV-negative adults who had no recently reported acute infections or vaccinations. All donors were Caucasian adults living in Nashville, Tennessee, USA. Magnetic negative selection was used to enrich CD4+ T cells, after which naive cells were positively selected on CD45RA and the negative fraction became the memory subset. Blood was obtained by leukapheresis, after which PBMCs were separated by Ficoll-Histopaque density gradient centrifugation and cryopreserved in liquid nitrogen vapor phase. Analytical flow cytometry was used to check the purity and quantity of each magnetically sorted T cell population. From each sorted fraction, genomic DNA was isolated and quantified by UV absorbance on a Nanodrop 2000c.

This chain joins TRBV15 to TRBJ2-1; the D gene is not confidently resolved. The TCR sequence derives from a man aged 18 to 30 in good health. Some clones in this sample may be carry-over from other donors' samples. Material: naive CD4+ T cells from PBMCs. The cell subset or site label of this sample denotes: CD45RA+ positively selected. The CDR3 reads as follows: CATSRDPPSSYNEQFF. The base sequence is TGTGCCACCAGCAGAGATCCCCCTTCGTCCTACAATGAGCAGTTCTTC.